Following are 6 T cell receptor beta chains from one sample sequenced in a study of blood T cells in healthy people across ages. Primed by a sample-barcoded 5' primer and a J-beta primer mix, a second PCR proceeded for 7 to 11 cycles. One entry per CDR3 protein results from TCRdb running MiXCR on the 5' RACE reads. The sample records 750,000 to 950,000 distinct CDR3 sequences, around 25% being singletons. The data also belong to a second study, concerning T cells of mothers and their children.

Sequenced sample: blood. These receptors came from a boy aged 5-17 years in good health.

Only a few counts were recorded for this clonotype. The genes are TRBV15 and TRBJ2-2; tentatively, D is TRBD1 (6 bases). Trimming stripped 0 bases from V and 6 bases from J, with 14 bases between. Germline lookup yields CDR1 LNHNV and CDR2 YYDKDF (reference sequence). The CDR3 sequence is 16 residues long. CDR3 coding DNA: TGTGCCACCAGCAGAGAACAGGGTGAGGTTGCCGGGGAGCTGTTTTTT. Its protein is CATSREQGEVAGELFF.

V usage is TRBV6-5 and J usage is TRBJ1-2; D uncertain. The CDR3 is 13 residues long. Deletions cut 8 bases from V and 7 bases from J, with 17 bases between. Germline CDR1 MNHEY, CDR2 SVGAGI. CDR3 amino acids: CASGAAWERGYTF. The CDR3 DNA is TGTGCCAGCGGAGCGGCCTGGGAGCGTGGCTACACCTTC.

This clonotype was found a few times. CDR3 sequence (DNA): TGTGCCAGCAGCTCCGGGACATTGGGGACCTACGAGCAGTACTTC. Translation gives CASSSGTLGTYEQYF. The rearrangement links TRBV6-5 to TRBJ2-7; D might be TRBD1 (6 bases). This CDR3 comprises 15 residues. V was shortened by 6 bases and J by 2 bases, with 17 bases between the two germline ends. CDR1 is MNHEY and CDR2 is SVGAGI in the germline V gene.

The CDR3 protein is CSARDMPGTNEQFF. In DNA form, the CDR3 reads TGCAGTGCTAGAGATATGCCCGGTACCAATGAGCAGTTCTTC. This sequence joins TRBV20-1 and TRBJ2-1; unclear D gene. Germline values: CDR1 DFQATT, CDR2 SNEGSKA (reference sequence). V was cut by 0 bases and J by 6 bases, with 12 bases left in between. The length of the CDR3 is 14 residues.

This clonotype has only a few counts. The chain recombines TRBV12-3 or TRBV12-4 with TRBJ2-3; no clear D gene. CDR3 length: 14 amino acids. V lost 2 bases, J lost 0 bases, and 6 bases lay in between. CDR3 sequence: CASSLIGSTDTQYF. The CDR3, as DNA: TGTGCCAGCAGTTTAATCGGGAGCACAGATACGCAGTATTTT.

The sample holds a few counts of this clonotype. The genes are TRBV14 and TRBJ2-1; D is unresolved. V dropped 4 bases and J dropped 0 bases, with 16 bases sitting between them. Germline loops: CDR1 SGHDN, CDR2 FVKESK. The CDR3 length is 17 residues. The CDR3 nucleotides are TGTGCCAGCAGCCCCCTACTCGGCTTGAGCTCCTACAATGAGCAGTTCTTC. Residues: CASSPLLGLSSYNEQFF.